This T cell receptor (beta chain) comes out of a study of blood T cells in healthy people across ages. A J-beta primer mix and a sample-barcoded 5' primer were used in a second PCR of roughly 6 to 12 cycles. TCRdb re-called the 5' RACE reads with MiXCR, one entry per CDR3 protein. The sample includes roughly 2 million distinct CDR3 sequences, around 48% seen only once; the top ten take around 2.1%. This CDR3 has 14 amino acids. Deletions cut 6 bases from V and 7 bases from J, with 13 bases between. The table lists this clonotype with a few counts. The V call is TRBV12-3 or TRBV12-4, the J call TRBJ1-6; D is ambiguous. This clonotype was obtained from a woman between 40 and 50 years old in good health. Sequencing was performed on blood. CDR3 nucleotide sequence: TGTGCCAGCAGGCGAAACAAGAACAATTCACCCCTCCACTTT. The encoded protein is CASRRNKNNSPLHF.